The clone carrying this TCR beta chain has only a few counts. Its antigen is not known. Stated treatment: 19 received Ad26.COV2.S at low or high dose, single or two shots; five or six received placebo; per-sample allocation not given. Samples were taken on day 63 after the first vaccine or placebo injection. Aged 18-55 years, donor was enrolled in Boston in the early 2020s. This specimen comes from a study of Ad26.COV2.S vaccination and SARS-CoV-2 variants. Study-level background: Administration of Ad26.COV2.S was intramuscular, either once or twice 56 days apart.

Only in-frame clones appear in the TCRdb table, and some are missing; sequencing was by immunoSEQ multiplex PCR. The sample lists roughly 390,000 clones, roughly nine tenths occurring once. The V end lost 4 bases, the J end lost 0 bases, and 16 bases lay between the germline ends. Germline CDR1 is SGHRS and CDR2 is YFSETQ. The CDR3 consists of 17 residues. Study-level results: Total T cell responses, in the TCR breadth and depth analyses, may have been underestimated. It was vaccine recipients, not placebo recipients, who had the higher spike-specific TCR breadth.

Source: peripheral blood, taken in a trial of Ad26.COV2.S vaccine versus placebo. The chain joins TRBV5-1 to TRBJ1-4; D might be TRBD1 (5 bases). This TCR came from a person aged 18-65 years who received the Ad26.COV2.S COVID-19 vaccine or a placebo. The CDR3 sequence: CASSPPGPDATNEKLFF. The CDR3 DNA reads TGCGCCAGCAGCCCCCCGGGACCGGATGCAACTAATGAAAAACTGTTTTTT.